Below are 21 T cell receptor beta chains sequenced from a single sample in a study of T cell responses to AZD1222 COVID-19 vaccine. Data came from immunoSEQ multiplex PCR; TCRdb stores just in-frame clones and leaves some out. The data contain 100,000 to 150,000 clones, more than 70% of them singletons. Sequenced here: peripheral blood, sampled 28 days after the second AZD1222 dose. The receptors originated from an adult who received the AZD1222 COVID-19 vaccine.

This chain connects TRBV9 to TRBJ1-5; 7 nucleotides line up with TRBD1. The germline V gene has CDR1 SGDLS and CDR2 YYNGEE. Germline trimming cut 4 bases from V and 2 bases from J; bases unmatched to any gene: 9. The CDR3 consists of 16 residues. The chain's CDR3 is CASSIVGRGGNQPQHF. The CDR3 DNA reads TGTGCCAGCAGCATCGTAGGCAGGGGGGGCAATCAGCCCCAGCATTTT.

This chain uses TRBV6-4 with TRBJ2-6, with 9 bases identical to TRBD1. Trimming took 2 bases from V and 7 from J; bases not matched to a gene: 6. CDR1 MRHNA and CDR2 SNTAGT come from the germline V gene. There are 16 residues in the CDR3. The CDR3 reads CASSDVGGQGANVLTF. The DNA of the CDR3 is TGTGCCAGCAGTGACGTAGGGGGACAGGGCGCCAACGTCCTGACTTTC.

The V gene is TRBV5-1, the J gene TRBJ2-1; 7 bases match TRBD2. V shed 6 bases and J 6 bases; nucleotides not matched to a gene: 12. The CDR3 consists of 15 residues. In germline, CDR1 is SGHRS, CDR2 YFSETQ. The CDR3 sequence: CASMSTGEGVNEQFF. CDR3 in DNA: TGCGCCAGCATGTCCACCGGGGAGGGAGTCAATGAGCAGTTCTTC. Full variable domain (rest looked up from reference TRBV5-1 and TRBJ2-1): KAGVTQTPRYLIKTRGQQVTLSCSPISGHRSVSWYQQTPGQGLQFLFEYFSETQRNKGNFPGRFSGRQFSNSRSEMNVSTLELGDSALYLCASMSTGEGVNEQFFGPGTRLTVL.

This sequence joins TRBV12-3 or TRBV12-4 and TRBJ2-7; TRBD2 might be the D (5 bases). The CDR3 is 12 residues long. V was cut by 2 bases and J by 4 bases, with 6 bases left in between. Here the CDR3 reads CASSLSGYEQYF. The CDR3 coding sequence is TGTGCCAGCAGTTTATCGGGGTACGAGCAGTACTTC.

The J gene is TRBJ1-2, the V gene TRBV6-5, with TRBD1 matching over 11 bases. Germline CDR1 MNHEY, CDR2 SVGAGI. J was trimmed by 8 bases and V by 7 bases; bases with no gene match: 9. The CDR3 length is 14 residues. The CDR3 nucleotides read TGTGCCAGCACCGAAGGACAGGGGGCGAGAGGCTACACCTTC. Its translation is CASTEGQGARGYTF.

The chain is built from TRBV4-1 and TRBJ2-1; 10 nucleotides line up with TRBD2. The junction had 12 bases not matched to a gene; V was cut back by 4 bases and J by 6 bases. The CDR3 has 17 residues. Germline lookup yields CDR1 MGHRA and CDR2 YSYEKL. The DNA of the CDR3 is TGCGCCAGCAGCCGAAAGCCGGTCACTAGCGGGACCAATGAGCAGTTCTTC. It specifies CASSRKPVTSGTNEQFF.

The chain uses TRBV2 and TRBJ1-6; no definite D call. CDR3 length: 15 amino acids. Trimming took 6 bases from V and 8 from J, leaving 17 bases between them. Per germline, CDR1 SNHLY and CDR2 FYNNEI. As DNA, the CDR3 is TGTGCCAGCAGCCAGGACGCTACGCCCTATTCACCCCTCCACTTT. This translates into CASSQDATPYSPLHF.

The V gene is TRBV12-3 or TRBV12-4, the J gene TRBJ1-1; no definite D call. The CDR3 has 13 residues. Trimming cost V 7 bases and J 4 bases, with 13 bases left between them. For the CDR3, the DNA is TGTGCCAGCATTAGGACTACGGGCACTGAAGCTTTCTTT. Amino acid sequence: CASIRTTGTEAFF.

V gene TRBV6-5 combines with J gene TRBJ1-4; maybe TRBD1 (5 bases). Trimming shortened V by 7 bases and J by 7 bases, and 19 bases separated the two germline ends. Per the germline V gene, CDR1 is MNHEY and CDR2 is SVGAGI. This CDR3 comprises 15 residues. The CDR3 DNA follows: TGTGCCAGCACCGCGGAAGTAGTGGGGGGTGAAAAACTGTTTTTT. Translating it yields CASTAEVVGGEKLFF.

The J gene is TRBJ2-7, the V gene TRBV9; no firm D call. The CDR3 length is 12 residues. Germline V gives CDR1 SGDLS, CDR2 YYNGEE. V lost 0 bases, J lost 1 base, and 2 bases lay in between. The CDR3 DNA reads TGTGCCAGCAGCGTAGGATCCTACGAGCAGTACTTC. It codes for CASSVGSYEQYF.

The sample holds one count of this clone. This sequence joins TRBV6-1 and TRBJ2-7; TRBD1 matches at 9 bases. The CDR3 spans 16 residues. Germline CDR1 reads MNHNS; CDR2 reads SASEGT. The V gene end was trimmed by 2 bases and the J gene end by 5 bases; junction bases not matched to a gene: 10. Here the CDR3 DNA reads TGTGCCAGCAGTGAAAGGATTGGGACAGGGTACCACGAGCAGTACTTC. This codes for CASSERIGTGYHEQYF.

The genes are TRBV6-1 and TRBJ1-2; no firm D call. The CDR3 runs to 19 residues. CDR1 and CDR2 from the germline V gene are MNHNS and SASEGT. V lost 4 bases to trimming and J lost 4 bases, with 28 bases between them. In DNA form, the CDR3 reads TGTGCCAGCAGTGGCTGGGAACTTACTTCCCCATTTTTTGGCTATGGCTACACCTTC. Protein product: CASSGWELTSPFFGYGYTF.

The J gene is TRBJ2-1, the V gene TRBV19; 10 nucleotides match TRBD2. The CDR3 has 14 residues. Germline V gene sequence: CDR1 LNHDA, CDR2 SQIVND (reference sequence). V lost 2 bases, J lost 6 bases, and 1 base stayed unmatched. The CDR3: CASSIKRGGNEQFF. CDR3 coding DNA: TGTGCCAGTAGTATAAAGCGGGGGGGCAATGAGCAGTTCTTC.

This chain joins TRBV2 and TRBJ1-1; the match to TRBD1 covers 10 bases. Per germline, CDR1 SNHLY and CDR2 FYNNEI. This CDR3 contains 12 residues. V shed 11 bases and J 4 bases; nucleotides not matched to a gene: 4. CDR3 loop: CAGDRGSTEAFF. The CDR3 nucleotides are TGTGCCGGGGACAGGGGATCCACTGAAGCTTTCTTT. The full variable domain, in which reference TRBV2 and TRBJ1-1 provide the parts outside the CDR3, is EPEVTQTPSHQVTQMGQEVILRCVPISNHLYFYWYRQILGQKVEFLVSFYNNEISEKSEIFDDQFSVERPDGSNFTLKIRSTKLEDSAMYFCAGDRGSTEAFFGQGTRLTVV.

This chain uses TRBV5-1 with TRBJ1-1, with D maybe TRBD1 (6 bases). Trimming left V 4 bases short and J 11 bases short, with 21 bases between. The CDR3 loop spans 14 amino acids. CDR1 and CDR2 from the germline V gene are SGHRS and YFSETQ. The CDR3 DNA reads TGCGCCAGCAGCCAGGATGTCTTCAGGGGAGGGGCTTTCTTT. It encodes CASSQDVFRGGAFF. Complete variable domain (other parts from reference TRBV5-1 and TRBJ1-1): KAGVTQTPRYLIKTRGQQVTLSCSPISGHRSVSWYQQTPGQGLQFLFEYFSETQRNKGNFPGRFSGRQFSNSRSEMNVSTLELGDSALYLCASSQDVFRGGAFFGQGTRLTVV.

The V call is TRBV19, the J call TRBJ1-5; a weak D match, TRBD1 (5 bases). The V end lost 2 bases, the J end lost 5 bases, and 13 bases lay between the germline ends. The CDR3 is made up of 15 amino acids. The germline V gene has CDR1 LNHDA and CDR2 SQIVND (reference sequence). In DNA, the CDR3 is TGTGCCAGTAGTATATCAGCAGGGCTGCATCAGCCCCAGCATTTT. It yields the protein CASSISAGLHQPQHF.

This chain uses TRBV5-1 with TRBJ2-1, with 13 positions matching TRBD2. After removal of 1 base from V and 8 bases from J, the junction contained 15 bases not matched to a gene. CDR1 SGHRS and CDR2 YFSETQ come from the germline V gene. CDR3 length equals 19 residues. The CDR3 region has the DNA TGCGCCAGCAGCTTGTTTTTACAGGGCCGGACTAGCGGGAGCGATGAGCAGTTCTTC. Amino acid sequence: CASSLFLQGRTSGSDEQFF.

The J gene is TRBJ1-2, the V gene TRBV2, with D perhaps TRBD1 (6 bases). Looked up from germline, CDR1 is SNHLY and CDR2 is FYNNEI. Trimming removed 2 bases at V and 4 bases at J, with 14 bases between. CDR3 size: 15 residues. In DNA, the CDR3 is TGTGCCAGCAGTGAAATTCTAACAGGGTTCTATGGCTACACCTTC. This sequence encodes CASSEILTGFYGYTF.

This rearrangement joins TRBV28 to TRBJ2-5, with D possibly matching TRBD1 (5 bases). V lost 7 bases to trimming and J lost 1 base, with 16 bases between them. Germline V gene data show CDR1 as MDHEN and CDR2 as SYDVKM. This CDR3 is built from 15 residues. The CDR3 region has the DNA TGTGCCAGCAATCGCAGGGAACACCCCCAAGAGACCCAGTACTTC. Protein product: CASNRREHPQETQYF. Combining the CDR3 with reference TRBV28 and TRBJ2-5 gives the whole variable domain DVKVTQSSRYLVKRTGEKVFLECVQDMDHENMFWYRQDPGLGLRLIYFSYDVKMKEKGDIPEGYSVSREKKERFSLILESASTNQTSMYLCASNRREHPQETQYFGPGTRLLVL.

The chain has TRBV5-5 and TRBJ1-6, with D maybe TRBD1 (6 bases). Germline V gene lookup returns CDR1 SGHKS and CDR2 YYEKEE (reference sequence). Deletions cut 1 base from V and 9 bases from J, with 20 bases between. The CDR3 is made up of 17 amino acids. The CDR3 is CASSLPGAGAGVSPLHF. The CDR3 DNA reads TGTGCCAGCAGCTTGCCTGGTGCAGGGGCAGGGGTTTCACCCCTCCACTTT.

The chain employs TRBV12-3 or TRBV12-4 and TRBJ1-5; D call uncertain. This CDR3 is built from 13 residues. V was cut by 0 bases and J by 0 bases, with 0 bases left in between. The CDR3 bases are TGTGCCAGCAGTTTAGCTAGCAATCAGCCCCAGCATTTT. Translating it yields CASSLASNQPQHF.